The entry below describes one TCR beta chain. Its target is unknown. Possible read error: a much larger clone is one base away. Germline CDR1 is SGHKS and CDR2 is YYEKEE (reference sequence). CDR3 length: 16 residues. Trimming stripped 4 bases from V and 4 bases from J, with 21 bases between. Primers used in a second PCR of roughly 7 to 12 cycles were a sample-barcoded 5' primer and a J-beta primer mix. From the 5' RACE reads, TCRdb called clonotypes with MiXCR, one entry per CDR3 protein. The table has about 1.6 million distinct CDR3 sequences, about 32% seen once. The data belong to a study of blood T cells in healthy people across ages. Donors gave 8 to 10 milliliters of peripheral blood apiece. A minimum of 7 million PBMCs was isolated per sample. Findings and limits, study-wide: Unsorted PBMC material precluded a definitive naive versus antigen-experienced comparison. Significant beta diversity loss was already apparent by age approximately 42, declining roughly linearly.

The receptor comes from a woman in her twenties or thirties in good health. V gene TRBV5-5 combines with J gene TRBJ2-7; tentatively, D is TRBD2 (6 bases). The sample consisted of blood. CDR3 DNA: TGTGCCAGCAGCCTAAAGACTAACGGGAGCGTATACGAGCAGTACTTC. Amino acids: CASSLKTNGSVYEQYF.